The sequence of this T cell receptor beta chain was determined in a study of cytomegalovirus exposure and HLA in healthy donors. The primer mix had 60 Vbeta and 13 Jbeta primers. Clones were read by immunoSEQ multiplex PCR, and TCRdb kept only the in-frame ones, dropping some. The repertoire includes roughly 180,000 clones, more than 75% of them detected once, and 1.5% sits in the top ten. Points on this clone: Its cognate antigen is unknown.

General study findings and limits: A few CMV-associated chains were confirmed in vitro to be specific for CMV antigens. For most subjects, TCR beta sequences were reported to predict HLA-A and HLA-B alleles with accuracy. As immune exposure information, only CMV serostatus was available.

This TCR came from a man aged 35 to 55 in good health and CMV-seronegative. Sequencing was carried out using PBMCs.

The CDR3, as DNA: TGTGCCAGCTCACCACCTGGGGCAGGGCCCGAGCAGTACTTC. Protein: CASSPPGAGPEQYF. The chain is built from TRBV18 and TRBJ2-7; possible D gene TRBD1, 5 bases. Germline loops: CDR1 KGHSH, CDR2 LQKENI. The CDR3 loop spans 14 amino acids. V lost 0 bases, J lost 6 bases, and 12 bases lay in between.